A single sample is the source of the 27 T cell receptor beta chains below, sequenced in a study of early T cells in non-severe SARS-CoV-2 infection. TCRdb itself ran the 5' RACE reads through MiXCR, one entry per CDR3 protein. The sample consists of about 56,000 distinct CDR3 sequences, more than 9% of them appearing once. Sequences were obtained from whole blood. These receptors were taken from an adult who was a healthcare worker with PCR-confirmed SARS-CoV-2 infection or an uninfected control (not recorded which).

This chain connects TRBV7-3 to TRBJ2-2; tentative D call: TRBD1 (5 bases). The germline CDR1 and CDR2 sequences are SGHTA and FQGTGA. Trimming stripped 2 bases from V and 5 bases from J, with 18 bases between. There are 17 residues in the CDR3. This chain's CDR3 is CASSLLPGQERTGELFF. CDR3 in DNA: TGTGCCAGCAGCTTACTTCCTGGACAAGAAAGAACCGGGGAGCTGTTTTTT.

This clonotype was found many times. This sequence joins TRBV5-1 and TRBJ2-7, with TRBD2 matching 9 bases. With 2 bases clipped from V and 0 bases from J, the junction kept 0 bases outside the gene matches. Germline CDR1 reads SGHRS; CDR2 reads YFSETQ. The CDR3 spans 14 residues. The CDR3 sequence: CASSFSGSSYEQYF. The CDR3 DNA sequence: TGCGCCAGCAGCTTTAGCGGGAGCTCCTACGAGCAGTACTTC.

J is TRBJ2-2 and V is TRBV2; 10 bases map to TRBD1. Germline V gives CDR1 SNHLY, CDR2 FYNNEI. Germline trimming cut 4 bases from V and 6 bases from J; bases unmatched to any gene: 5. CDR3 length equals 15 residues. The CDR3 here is CASSARTGGPGELFF. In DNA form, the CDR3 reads TGTGCCAGCAGTGCCAGGACAGGGGGGCCCGGGGAGCTGTTTTTT. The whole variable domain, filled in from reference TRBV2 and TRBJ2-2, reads EPEVTQTPSHQVTQMGQEVILRCVPISNHLYFYWYRQILGQKVEFLVSFYNNEISEKSEIFDDQFSVERPDGSNFTLKIRSTKLEDSAMYFCASSARTGGPGELFFGEGSRLTVL.

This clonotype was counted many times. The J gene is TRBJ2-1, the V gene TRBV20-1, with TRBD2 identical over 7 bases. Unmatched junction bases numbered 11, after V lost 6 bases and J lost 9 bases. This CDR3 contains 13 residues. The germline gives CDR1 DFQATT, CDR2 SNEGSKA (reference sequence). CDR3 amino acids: CSATLGGRGEQFF. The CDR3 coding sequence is TGCAGTGCCACCCTCGGGGGGAGAGGTGAGCAGTTCTTC.

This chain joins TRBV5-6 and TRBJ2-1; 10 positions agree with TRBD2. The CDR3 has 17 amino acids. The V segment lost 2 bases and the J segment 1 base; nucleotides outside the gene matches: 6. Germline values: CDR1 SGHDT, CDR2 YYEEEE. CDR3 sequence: CASSLLTSGPSYNEQFF. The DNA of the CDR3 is TGTGCCAGCAGCTTACTGACTAGCGGGCCTTCCTACAATGAGCAGTTCTTC.

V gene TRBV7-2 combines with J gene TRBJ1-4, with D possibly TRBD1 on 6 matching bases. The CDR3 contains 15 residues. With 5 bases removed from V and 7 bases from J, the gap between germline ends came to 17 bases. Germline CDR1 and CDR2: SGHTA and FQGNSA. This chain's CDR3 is CASSPGAVTGEKLFF. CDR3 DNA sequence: TGTGCCAGCAGCCCGGGGGCGGTGACGGGTGAAAAACTGTTTTTT.

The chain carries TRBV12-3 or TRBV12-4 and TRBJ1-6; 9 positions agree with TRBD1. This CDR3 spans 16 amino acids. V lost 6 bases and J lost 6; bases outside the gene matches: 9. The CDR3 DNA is TGTGCCAGCAGAACCCTCCGGACAGGGGTTAATTCACCCCTCCACTTT. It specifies CASRTLRTGVNSPLHF.

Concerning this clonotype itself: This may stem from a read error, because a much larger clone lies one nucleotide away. CDR3 sequence: CASSASGRGDTGELFF. The CDR3, as DNA: TGTGCCAGCAGCGCTAGCGGGAGGGGAGACACCGGGGAGCTGTTTTTT. This rearrangement joins TRBV11-2 to TRBJ2-2, with TRBD2 identical over 12 bases. Germline CDR1 is SGHAT and CDR2 is FQNNGV. The CDR3 loop spans 16 amino acids. The V gene end was trimmed by 5 bases and the J gene end by 3 bases; junction bases not matched to a gene: 4.

The CDR3 reads CSASPQWGGYTF. The CDR3 region has the DNA TGCAGTGCTAGTCCCCAGTGGGGGGGCTACACCTTC. J is TRBJ1-2 and V is TRBV20-1; TRBD1 is a possible D gene (5 bases). Germline CDR1 DFQATT, CDR2 SNEGSKA (reference sequence). The CDR3 runs 12 residues. V was shortened by 3 bases and J by 8 bases, with 13 bases between the two germline ends.

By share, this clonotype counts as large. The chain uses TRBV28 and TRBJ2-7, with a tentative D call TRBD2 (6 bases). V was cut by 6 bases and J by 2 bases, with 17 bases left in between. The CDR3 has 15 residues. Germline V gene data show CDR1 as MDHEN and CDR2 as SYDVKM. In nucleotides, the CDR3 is TGTGCCAGCAGCTGGGAGGCCGGGATGCCCTACGAGCAGTACTTC. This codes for CASSWEAGMPYEQYF.

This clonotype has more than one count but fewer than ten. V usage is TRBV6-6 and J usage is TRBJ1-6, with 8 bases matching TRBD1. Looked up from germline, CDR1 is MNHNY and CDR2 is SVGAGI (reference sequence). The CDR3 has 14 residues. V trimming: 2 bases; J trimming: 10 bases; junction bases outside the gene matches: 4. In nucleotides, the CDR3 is TGTGCCAGCAGTTACCAGGGGGCAAACTCACCCCTCCACTTT. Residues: CASSYQGANSPLHF.

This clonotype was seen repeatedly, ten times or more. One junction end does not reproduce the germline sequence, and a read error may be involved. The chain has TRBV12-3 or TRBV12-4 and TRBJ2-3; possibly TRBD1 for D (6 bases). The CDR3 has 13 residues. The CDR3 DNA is TGTGCCAGCAGATCGTGGGACACAAATACGCAGTATTTT. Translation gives CASRSWDTNTQYF.

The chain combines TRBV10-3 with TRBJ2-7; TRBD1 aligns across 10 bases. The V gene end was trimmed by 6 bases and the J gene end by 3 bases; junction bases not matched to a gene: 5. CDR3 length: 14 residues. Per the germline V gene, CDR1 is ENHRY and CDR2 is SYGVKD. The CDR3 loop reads CAISLGQGVYEQYF. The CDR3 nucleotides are TGTGCCATCAGCCTTGGACAGGGGGTCTACGAGCAGTACTTC.

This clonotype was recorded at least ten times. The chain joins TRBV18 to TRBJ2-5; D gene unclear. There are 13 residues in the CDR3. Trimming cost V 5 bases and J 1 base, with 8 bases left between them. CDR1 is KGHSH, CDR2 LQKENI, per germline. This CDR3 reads CASSGVGQETQYF. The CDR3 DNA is TGTGCCAGCTCAGGGGTCGGCCAAGAGACCCAGTACTTC.

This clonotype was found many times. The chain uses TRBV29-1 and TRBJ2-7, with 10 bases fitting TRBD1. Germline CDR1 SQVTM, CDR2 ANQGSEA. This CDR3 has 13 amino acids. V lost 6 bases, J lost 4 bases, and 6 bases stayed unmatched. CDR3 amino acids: CSVRGDRGYEQYF. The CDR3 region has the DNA TGCAGCGTCAGAGGGGACAGGGGTTACGAGCAGTACTTC.

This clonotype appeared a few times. The CDR3 sequence is CASRATEPETQYF. The CDR3 DNA reads as TGTGCCAGCAGGGCGACAGAACCAGAGACCCAGTACTTC. V gene TRBV2 combines with J gene TRBJ2-5; weak D call: TRBD1 (5 bases). V lost 6 bases and J 4 bases, leaving 12 bases between the germline ends. CDR1 is SNHLY, CDR2 FYNNEI, per germline. The CDR3 covers 13 residues.

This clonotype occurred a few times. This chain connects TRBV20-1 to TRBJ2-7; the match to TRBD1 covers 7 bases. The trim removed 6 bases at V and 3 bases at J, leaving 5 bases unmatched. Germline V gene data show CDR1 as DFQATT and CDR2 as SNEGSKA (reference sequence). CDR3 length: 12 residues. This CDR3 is CSATGTVYEQYF. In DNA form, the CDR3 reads TGCAGTGCCACCGGGACAGTCTACGAGCAGTACTTC.

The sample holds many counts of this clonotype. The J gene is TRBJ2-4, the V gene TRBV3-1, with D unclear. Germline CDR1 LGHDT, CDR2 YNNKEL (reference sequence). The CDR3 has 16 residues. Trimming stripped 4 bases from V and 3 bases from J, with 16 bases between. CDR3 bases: TGTGCCAGCAGCCCACGCCGGACCCAAGTCAAAAACATTCAGTACTTC. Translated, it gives CASSPRRTQVKNIQYF.

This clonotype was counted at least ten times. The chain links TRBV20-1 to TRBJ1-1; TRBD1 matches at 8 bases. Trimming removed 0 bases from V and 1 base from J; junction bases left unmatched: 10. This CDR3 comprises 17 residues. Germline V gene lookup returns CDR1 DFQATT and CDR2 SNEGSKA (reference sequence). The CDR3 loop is CSARDPTFGQGNTEAFF. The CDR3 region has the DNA TGCAGTGCTAGAGACCCAACCTTCGGACAGGGGAACACTGAAGCTTTCTTT.

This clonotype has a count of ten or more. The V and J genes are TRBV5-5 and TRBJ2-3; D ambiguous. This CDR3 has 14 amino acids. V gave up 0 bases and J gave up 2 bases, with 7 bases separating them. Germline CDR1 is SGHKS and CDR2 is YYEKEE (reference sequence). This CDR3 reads CASSLAPNTDTQYF. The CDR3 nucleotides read TGTGCCAGCAGCTTGGCCCCAAACACAGATACGCAGTATTTT.

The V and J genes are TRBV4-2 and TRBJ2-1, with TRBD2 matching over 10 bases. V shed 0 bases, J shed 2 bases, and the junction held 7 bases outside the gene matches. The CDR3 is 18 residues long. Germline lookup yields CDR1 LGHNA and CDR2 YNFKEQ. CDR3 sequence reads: CASSQDWGSGRAYNEQFF. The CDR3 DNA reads TGTGCCAGCAGCCAAGATTGGGGAAGCGGGAGGGCCTACAATGAGCAGTTCTTC.

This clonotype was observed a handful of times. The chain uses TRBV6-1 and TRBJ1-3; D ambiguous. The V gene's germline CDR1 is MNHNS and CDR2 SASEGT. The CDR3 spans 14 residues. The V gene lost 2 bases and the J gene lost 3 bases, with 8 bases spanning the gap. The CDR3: CASSEILHGNTIYF. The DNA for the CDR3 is TGTGCCAGCAGTGAAATTCTACATGGAAACACCATATATTTT.

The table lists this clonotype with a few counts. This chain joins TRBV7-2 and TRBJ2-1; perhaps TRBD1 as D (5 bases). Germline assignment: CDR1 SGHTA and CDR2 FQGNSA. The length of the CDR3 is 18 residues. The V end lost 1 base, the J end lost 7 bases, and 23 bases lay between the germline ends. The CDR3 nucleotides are TGTGCCAGCAGCTTAGTGTATTTGTTTTCGGACCAGGGAAATGAGCAGTTCTTC. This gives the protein CASSLVYLFSDQGNEQFF.

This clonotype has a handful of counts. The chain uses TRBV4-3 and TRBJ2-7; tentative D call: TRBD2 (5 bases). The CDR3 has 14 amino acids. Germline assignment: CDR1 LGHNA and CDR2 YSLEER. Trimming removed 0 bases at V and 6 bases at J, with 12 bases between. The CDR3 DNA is TGCGCCAGCAGCCAAGAACGGGGATCACTCGAGCAGTACTTC. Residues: CASSQERGSLEQYF.

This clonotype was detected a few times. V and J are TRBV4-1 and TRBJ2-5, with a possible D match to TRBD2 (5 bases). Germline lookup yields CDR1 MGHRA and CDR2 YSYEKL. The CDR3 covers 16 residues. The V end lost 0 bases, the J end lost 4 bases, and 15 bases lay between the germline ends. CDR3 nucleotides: TGCGCCAGCAGCCAAGATTCGGGAAGTCGGGGAGAGACCCAGTACTTC. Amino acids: CASSQDSGSRGETQYF.

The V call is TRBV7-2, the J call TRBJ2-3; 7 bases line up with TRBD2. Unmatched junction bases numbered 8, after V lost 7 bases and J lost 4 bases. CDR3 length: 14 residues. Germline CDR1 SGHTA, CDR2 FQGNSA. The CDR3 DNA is TGTGCCAGCACCCTAGCGGCCTTCCCAGATACGCAGTATTTT. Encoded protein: CASTLAAFPDTQYF.

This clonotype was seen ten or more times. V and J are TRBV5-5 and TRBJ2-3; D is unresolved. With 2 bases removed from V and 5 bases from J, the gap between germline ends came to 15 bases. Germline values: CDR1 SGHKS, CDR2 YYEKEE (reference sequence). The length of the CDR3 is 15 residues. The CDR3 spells CASSFLGNDRDTQYF. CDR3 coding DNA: TGTGCCAGCAGCTTCTTAGGGAATGATAGAGATACGCAGTATTTT.